The clone carrying this T cell receptor beta chain was recorded a few times. Its antigen remains unknown. This entry comes from a study of T-cell memory formation after mild COVID-19. TCRdb independently ran MiXCR on the 5' RACE reads; one entry per CDR3 protein. The sample yields more than 200,000 distinct CDR3 sequences, roughly 15% seen once. Per germline, CDR1 MNHEY and CDR2 SVGEGT. The CDR3 contains 13 residues. V lost 7 bases and J 5 bases, leaving 14 bases between the germline ends. Study conclusions and caveats: Clones shrinking from day 15 to 85 showed even CD4/CD8 mixes; later expanders tilted CD4+. Of the contracting clones, CD4+ ones lay mainly in CM and EM, and CD8+ ones in EMRA.

The TCR originated in a man between 18 and 29 years old who had mild COVID-19 (a few samples of this study predate the infection). Cell type and time point are not known. The gene calls are TRBV6-2 or TRBV6-3 and TRBJ2-5; possibly TRBD2 for D (5 bases). Sequenced sample: PBMCs or a T cell subset sorted from them (not recorded which). The CDR3 sequence is CASNKIPGETQYF. The DNA of the CDR3 is TGTGCCAGCAACAAAATCCCGGGGGAGACCCAGTACTTC.